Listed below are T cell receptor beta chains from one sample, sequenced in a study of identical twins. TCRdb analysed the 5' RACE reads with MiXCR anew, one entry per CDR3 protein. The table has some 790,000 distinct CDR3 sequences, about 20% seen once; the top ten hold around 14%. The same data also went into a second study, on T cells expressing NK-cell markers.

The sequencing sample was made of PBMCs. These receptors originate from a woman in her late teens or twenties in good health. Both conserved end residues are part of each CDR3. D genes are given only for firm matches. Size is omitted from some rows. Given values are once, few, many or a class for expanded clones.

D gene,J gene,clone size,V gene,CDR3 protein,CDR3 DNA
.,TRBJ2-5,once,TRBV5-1,CASSLDGTSQTQYF,TGCGCCAGCAGCTTGGATGGGACGTCACAGACCCAGTACTTC
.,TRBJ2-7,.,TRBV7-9,CASSRMIGPSTNEQYF,TGTGCCAGCAGCCGTATGATCGGACCTTCCACCAACGAGCAGTACTTC
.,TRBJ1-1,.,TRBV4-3,CASSNRDRFGTEAFF,TGCGCCAGCAGTAACCGGGACCGTTTTGGCACTGAAGCTTTCTTT
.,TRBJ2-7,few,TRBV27,CASKEGSFYEQYF,TGTGCCAGCAAGGAGGGGTCGTTCTACGAGCAGTACTTC
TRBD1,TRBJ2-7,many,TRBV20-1,CSATDRGYEQYF,TGCAGTGCTACGGACAGGGGCTACGAGCAGTACTTC
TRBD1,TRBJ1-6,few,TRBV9,CASSVEGGGSPLHF,TGTGCCAGCAGCGTAGAAGGGGGCGGATCACCCCTCCACTTT
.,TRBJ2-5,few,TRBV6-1,CASTPAGAETQYF,TGTGCCAGCACTCCGGCGGGGGCAGAGACCCAGTACTTC
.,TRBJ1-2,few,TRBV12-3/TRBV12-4,CASSYVRAHGYTF,TGTGCCAGCAGTTATGTCAGGGCTCATGGCTACACCTTC
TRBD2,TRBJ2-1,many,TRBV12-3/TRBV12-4,CATRAGGPDDEQFF,TGTGCCACCAGAGCGGGAGGGCCTGACGATGAGCAGTTCTTC
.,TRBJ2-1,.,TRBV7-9,CASSRTQEQFF,TGTGCCAGCAGCCGTACCCAGGAGCAGTTCTTC
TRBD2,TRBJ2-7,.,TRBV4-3,CASSRASGSGEQYF,TGCGCCAGCAGCCGGGCTAGCGGGAGCGGGGAGCAGTACTTC
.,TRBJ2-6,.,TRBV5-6,CASSLAGVPQEDGANVLTF,TGTGCCAGCAGCTTGGCGGGGGTACCCCAGGAAGATGGGGCCAACGTCCTGACTTTC
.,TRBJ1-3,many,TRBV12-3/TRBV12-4,CASKPIVLSGNTIYF,TGTGCCAGCAAGCCAATAGTCCTCTCTGGAAACACCATATATTTT
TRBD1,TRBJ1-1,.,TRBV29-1,CSVDGTAAEAFF,TGCAGCGTCGATGGGACAGCAGCTGAAGCTTTCTTT
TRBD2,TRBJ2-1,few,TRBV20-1,CSARDVMTSGSSNEQFF,TGCAGTGCTAGAGATGTCATGACTAGCGGGAGCAGCAATGAGCAGTTCTTC
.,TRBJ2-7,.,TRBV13,CASSLGEIYEQYF,TGTGCCAGCAGCTTAGGCGAGATCTACGAGCAGTACTTC
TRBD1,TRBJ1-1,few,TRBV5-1,CASSPTTGARGTEAFF,TGCGCCAGCAGTCCGACCACAGGGGCTAGGGGGACTGAAGCTTTCTTT
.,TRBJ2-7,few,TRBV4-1,CASRFLLGTTYEQYF,TGCGCCAGCAGGTTTCTTTTGGGAACCACCTACGAGCAGTACTTC
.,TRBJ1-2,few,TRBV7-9,CASSRMEDYGYTF,TGTGCCAGCAGCCGCATGGAGGACTATGGCTACACCTTC
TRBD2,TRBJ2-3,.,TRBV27,CASSLAASGSWGDTQYF,TGTGCCAGCAGTTTAGCGGCTAGCGGGAGTTGGGGAGATACGCAGTATTTT
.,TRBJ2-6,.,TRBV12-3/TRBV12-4,CASSLGSAASGANVLTF,TGTGCCAGCAGTTTAGGCTCCGCCGCCTCTGGGGCCAACGTCCTGACTTTC
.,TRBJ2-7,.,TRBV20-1,CSARDRTGRVYEQYF,TGCAGTGCTAGAGATCGGACGGGAAGGGTATACGAGCAGTACTTC
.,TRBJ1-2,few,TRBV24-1,CATSALRTENYGYTF,TGTGCCACCAGTGCCCTTCGGACAGAAAATTATGGCTACACCTTC
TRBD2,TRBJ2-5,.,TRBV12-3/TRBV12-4,CASSLFGGSPRETQYF,TGTGCCAGCAGTTTATTCGGCGGGAGCCCCAGAGAGACCCAGTACTTC
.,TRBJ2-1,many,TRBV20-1,CSATIWGRYNEQFF,TGCAGTGCTACCATTTGGGGCCGATACAATGAGCAGTTCTTC
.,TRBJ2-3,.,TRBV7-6,CASREGAKDTQYF,TGTGCCAGCAGGGAGGGGGCTAAAGATACGCAGTATTTT
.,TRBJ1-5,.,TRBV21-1,CASSKRGQVGNQPQHF,TGTGCCAGCAGCAAAAGGGGGCAGGTTGGTAATCAGCCCCAGCATTTT
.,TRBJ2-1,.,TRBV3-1,CASSQKVHNEQFF,TGTGCCAGCAGCCAAAAGGTTCACAATGAGCAGTTCTTC
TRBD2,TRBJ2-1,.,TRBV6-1,CASSPPERGVNEQFF,TGTGCCAGCAGTCCTCCGGAGCGGGGGGTCAATGAGCAGTTCTTC
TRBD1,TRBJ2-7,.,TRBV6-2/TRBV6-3,CASSYLIGQGAAEQYF,TGTGCCAGCAGTTACCTGATCGGACAGGGGGCGGCCGAGCAGTACTTC
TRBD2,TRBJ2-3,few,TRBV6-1,CASGGAGGPGSTDTQYF,TGTGCCAGCGGCGGAGCGGGGGGGCCCGGGAGCACAGATACGCAGTATTTT
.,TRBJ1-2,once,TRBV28,CASSLQQGRGYTF,TGTGCCAGCAGTTTACAACAGGGTAGAGGCTACACCTTC
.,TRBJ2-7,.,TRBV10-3,CAISVGGDSYEQYF,TGTGCCATCAGTGTAGGCGGGGACTCCTACGAGCAGTACTTC
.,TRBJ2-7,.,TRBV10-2,CASSGLAVYEQYF,TGCGCCAGCAGTGGTTTAGCGGTCTACGAGCAGTACTTC
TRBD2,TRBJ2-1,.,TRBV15,CATSTAASGSVDEQFF,TGTGCCACCAGCACCGCCGCTAGCGGGAGTGTCGATGAGCAGTTCTTC
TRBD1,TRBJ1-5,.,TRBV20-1,CSAGQGLPNQPQHF,TGCAGTGCGGGACAGGGCCTTCCCAATCAGCCCCAGCATTTT
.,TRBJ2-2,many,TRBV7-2,CASSWGQNTGELFF,TGTGCCAGCAGCTGGGGACAGAACACCGGGGAGCTGTTTTTT
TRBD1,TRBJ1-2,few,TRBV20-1,CSARLDRGNYGYTF,TGCAGTGCACGATTGGACAGGGGCAACTATGGCTACACCTTC
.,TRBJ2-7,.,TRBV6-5,CASSYRSDGRDYEQYF,TGTGCCAGCAGTTACCGCTCAGACGGACGGGATTACGAGCAGTACTTC
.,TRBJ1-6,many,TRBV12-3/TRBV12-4,CASSSTGRDSPLHF,TGTGCCAGCAGTTCGACAGGACGGGATTCACCCCTCCACTTT
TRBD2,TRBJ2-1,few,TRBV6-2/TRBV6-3,CASRRIAGGHEQFF,TGTGCCAGCCGAAGAATAGCGGGGGGACATGAGCAGTTCTTC
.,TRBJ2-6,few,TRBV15,CATSRDSGANVLTF,TGTGCCACCAGCAGAGATTCTGGGGCCAACGTCCTGACTTTC
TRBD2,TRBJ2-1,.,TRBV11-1,CASTVRRRESSSYNEQFF,TGTGCCAGCACCGTCCGGCGGCGGGAGTCGAGCTCCTACAATGAGCAGTTCTTC
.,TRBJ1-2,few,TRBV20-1,CSARGGTLYGYTF,TGCAGTGCTAGAGGTGGGACACTCTATGGCTACACCTTC
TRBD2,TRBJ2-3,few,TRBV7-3,CASSPVGLAGGTDTQYF,TGTGCCAGCAGCCCCGTCGGGCTAGCGGGGGGCACAGATACGCAGTATTTT
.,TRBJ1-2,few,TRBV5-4,CASSLVSHGYTF,TGTGCCAGCAGCTTGGTATCACATGGCTACACCTTC
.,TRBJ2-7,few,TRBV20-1,CSAQDRGTYEQYF,TGCAGTGCCCAAGATCGGGGCACTTACGAGCAGTACTTC
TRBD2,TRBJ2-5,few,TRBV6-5,CASSYSFWLAGAETQYF,TGTGCCAGCAGTTACTCTTTCTGGCTAGCGGGAGCCGAGACCCAGTACTTC